These 28 T cell receptor beta chains share one sample of origin, sequenced in a study of blood T cell repertoires in COVID-19. This table comes from immunoSEQ multiplex PCR, and its TCRdb copy is limited to in-frame clones, with some not included. The sample lists 150,000 to 200,000 clones, roughly 80% occurring once. Material: peripheral blood. These receptors all come from a woman at least 80 years old with acute or convalescent COVID-19.

The V and J genes are TRBV4-1 and TRBJ1-3, with 7 nucleotides matching TRBD1. The CDR3 has 17 amino acids. V shed 2 bases, J shed 1 base, and the junction held 8 bases outside the gene matches. Germline lookup yields CDR1 MGHRA and CDR2 YSYEKL. The CDR3 nucleotides are TGCGCCAGCAGCCAATTAACCTCAGGGGGGTCTGGAAACACCATATATTTT. This codes for CASSQLTSGGSGNTIYF.

This chain connects TRBV27 to TRBJ2-7, with 12 bases identical to TRBD2. Per germline, CDR1 MNHEY and CDR2 SMNVEV (reference sequence). The CDR3 is 15 residues long. Unmatched junction bases numbered 7, after V lost 6 bases and J lost 4 bases. CDR3 loop: CASSTWTSGVYEQYF. The CDR3 coding sequence is TGTGCCAGCAGCACTTGGACTAGCGGGGTGTACGAGCAGTACTTC.

The chain employs TRBV11-2 and TRBJ2-1; the match to TRBD2 covers 7 bases. The CDR3 spans 16 residues. Germline lookup yields CDR1 SGHAT and CDR2 FQNNGV. J gave up 7 bases and V 5 bases, and 14 bases lay outside the gene matches. The CDR3 is CASSPRGVGPGNEQFF. The CDR3 region has the DNA TGTGCCAGCAGCCCCCGGGGGGTAGGGCCTGGGAATGAGCAGTTCTTC.

The V and J genes are TRBV19 and TRBJ1-4, with a possible D match to TRBD1 (6 bases). Germline V gene sequence: CDR1 LNHDA, CDR2 SQIVND (reference sequence). V was pared by 6 bases and J by 8 bases, with 19 bases between. This CDR3 has 15 amino acids. Here the CDR3 DNA reads TGTGCCAGTAGCCGGTTAAATCCCGGACAGGAAAAACTGTTTTTT. Encoded protein: CASSRLNPGQEKLFF. Full variable domain (remainder filled in from reference TRBV19 and TRBJ1-4): DGGITQSPKYLFRKEGQNVTLSCEQNLNHDAMYWYRQDPGQGLRLIYYSQIVNDFQKGDIAEGYSVSREKKESFPLTVTSAQKNPTAFYLCASSRLNPGQEKLFFGSGTQLSVL.

This clone was seen a single time. The chain combines TRBV11-2 with TRBJ1-1, with TRBD1 identical over 11 bases. The CDR3 has 15 amino acids. In germline, CDR1 is SGHAT, CDR2 FQNNGV. The J segment lost 4 bases and the V segment lost 5 bases, leaving 6 bases of the junction unmatched. CDR3 sequence: CASSGPGQGGTEAFF. CDR3 in DNA: TGTGCCAGCAGCGGACCGGGACAGGGGGGCACTGAAGCTTTCTTT.

This clone occurred once. V gene TRBV27 combines with J gene TRBJ1-5; D unclear. V gave up 2 bases and J gave up 4 bases, with 9 bases separating them. Germline lookup yields CDR1 MNHEY and CDR2 SMNVEV (reference sequence). The CDR3 is made up of 14 amino acids. The CDR3 spells CASSLIPGNQPQHF. CDR3 DNA sequence: TGTGCCAGCAGTTTAATACCGGGGAATCAGCCCCAGCATTTT.

This chain joins TRBV6-5 and TRBJ2-7; 8 bases match TRBD1. Germline V gene data show CDR1 as MNHEY and CDR2 as SVGAGI. This CDR3 is built from 14 residues. The trim removed 6 bases at V and 3 bases at J, leaving 7 bases unmatched. In DNA, the CDR3 is TGTGCCAGCAGGATAGGACAGGGCCTCTACGAGCAGTACTTC. Protein sequence: CASRIGQGLYEQYF.

The chain joins TRBV3-1 (or the pseudogene TRBV3-2) to TRBJ1-3, with 7 positions matching TRBD1. The V and J ends lost 4 bases and 0 bases, in that order; junction bases with no gene match: 9. Per the germline V gene, CDR1 is LGHDT and CDR2 is YNNKEL (reference sequence). The length of the CDR3 is 17 residues. The CDR3 DNA follows: TGTGCCAGCAGCCGAGGCCATACAGGGGTCTCTGGAAACACCATATATTTT. Protein sequence: CASSRGHTGVSGNTIYF.

The V and J genes are TRBV4-1 and TRBJ1-2, with TRBD1 matching 7 bases. The CDR3 is 15 amino acids. In germline, CDR1 is MGHRA, CDR2 YSYEKL. J was trimmed by 0 bases and V by 2 bases; bases with no gene match: 3. CDR3 sequence reads: CASSQRDRANYGYTF. The DNA for the CDR3 is TGCGCCAGCAGCCAAAGGGACAGAGCTAACTATGGCTACACCTTC.

V and J are TRBV4-1 and TRBJ1-3, with D unresolved. The germline CDR1 and CDR2 sequences are MGHRA and YSYEKL. V lost 0 bases and J lost 2, with 5 bases in between. The CDR3 has 14 amino acids. CDR3 amino acids: CASSQDSAGNTIYF. The CDR3 nucleotides read TGCGCCAGCAGCCAAGATTCCGCTGGAAACACCATATATTTT.

This clone was detected a few times. The gene calls are TRBV29-1 and TRBJ2-1, with 8 bases that match TRBD1. J gave up 6 bases and V 5 bases, and 9 bases lay outside the gene matches. The germline CDR1 and CDR2 sequences are SQVTM and ANQGSEA. The CDR3 has 14 amino acids. The CDR3 DNA sequence: TGCAGCGTTACTCCGGCCAGGGGGCCCAATGAGCAGTTCTTC. Amino acid sequence: CSVTPARGPNEQFF.

The V and J genes are TRBV5-6 and TRBJ1-2; no definite D call. This CDR3 is 16 amino acids long. V lost 0 bases and J 1 base, leaving 13 bases between the germline ends. Looked up from germline, CDR1 is SGHDT and CDR2 is YYEEEE. The CDR3 bases are TGTGCCAGCAGCTTGGGAGCAGGCGTGTTTAACTATGGCTACACCTTC. Translating it yields CASSLGAGVFNYGYTF.

The chain employs TRBV27 and TRBJ1-5; D is possibly TRBD1 (6 bases). Looked up from germline, CDR1 is MNHEY and CDR2 is SMNVEV (reference sequence). V gave up 6 bases and J gave up 10 bases, with 19 bases separating them. The CDR3 is 14 amino acids. CDR3 in DNA: TGTGCCAGCAGAGAACCAGGGGTCGCTCAACCCCAGCATTTT. This gives the protein CASREPGVAQPQHF.

The CDR3 coding sequence is TGTGCCAGTAGTCAGGGGACAGCGCGGAGCTCCTATAATTCACCCCTCCACTTT. Encoded protein: CASSQGTARSSYNSPLHF. This chain links TRBV19 with TRBJ1-6, with 7 nucleotides matching TRBD1. From germline, CDR1 is LNHDA and CDR2 SQIVND (reference sequence). The CDR3 loop spans 18 amino acids. The V gene end was trimmed by 5 bases and the J gene end by 0 bases; junction bases not matched to a gene: 10.

This clone was seen a single time. This chain uses TRBV7-9 with TRBJ2-2; TRBD2 might be the D (6 bases). V was clipped by 1 base and J by 1 base, with 7 bases between them. This CDR3 has 15 amino acids. Germline CDR1 is SEHNR and CDR2 is FQNEAQ (reference sequence). CDR3 sequence (DNA): TGTGCCAGCAGCTTAGAAGCGGGGAACACCGGGGAGCTGTTTTTT. Amino acid sequence: CASSLEAGNTGELFF.

This chain connects TRBV12-3 or TRBV12-4 to TRBJ2-3, with 7 bases matching TRBD2. The CDR3 has 12 residues. The V gene end was trimmed by 5 bases and the J gene end by 11 bases; junction bases not matched to a gene: 7. CDR3 protein: CASSGLVEVQYF. CDR3 nucleotides: TGTGCCAGCAGTGGACTAGTTGAAGTGCAGTATTTT.

This clone was seen a handful of times. J is TRBJ2-5 and V is TRBV19; the D gene is possibly TRBD1 (5 bases). V lost 4 bases to trimming and J lost 0 bases, with 6 bases between them. Per the germline V gene, CDR1 is LNHDA and CDR2 is SQIVND (reference sequence). This CDR3 has 13 amino acids. CDR3 residues: CASSRQHQETQYF. In DNA, the CDR3 is TGTGCCAGTAGTAGACAGCACCAAGAGACCCAGTACTTC.

This chain joins TRBV28 and TRBJ2-6; D perhaps matches TRBD1 (5 bases). V was trimmed by 3 bases and J by 2 bases, leaving 17 bases between them. This CDR3 has 18 residues. Germline V gene sequence: CDR1 MDHEN, CDR2 SYDVKM. As DNA, the CDR3 is TGTGCCAGCAGTTTTCTACCGCAGGGTCCCGCTGGGGCCAACGTCCTGACTTTC. Its translation: CASSFLPQGPAGANVLTF.

The rearrangement uses TRBV30 and TRBJ2-7; 7 positions agree with TRBD2. The J segment lost 5 bases and the V segment lost 3 bases, leaving 4 bases of the junction unmatched. This CDR3 spans 12 amino acids. The germline CDR1 and CDR2 sequences are GTSNPN and SVGIG (reference sequence). The CDR3 bases are TGTGCCTGGAGCCCGGGGGGACACGAGCAGTACTTC. Amino acids: CAWSPGGHEQYF.

The chain is built from TRBV10-1 and TRBJ1-4, with 7 bases aligning to TRBD1. V was clipped by 4 bases and J by 3 bases; unmatched bases: 5. Germline CDR1 and CDR2: WNHNN and SYGVQD (reference sequence). This CDR3 has 15 amino acids. DNA for the CDR3: TGCGCCAGCAGTGCAACAGGGGAAGCTAATGAAAAACTGTTTTTT. This gives the protein CASSATGEANEKLFF.

This chain links TRBV6-5 with TRBJ2-7, with D tentatively TRBD1 (6 bases). Germline assignment: CDR1 MNHEY and CDR2 SVGAGI. CDR3 length: 14 amino acids. V shed 4 bases and J shed 2 bases, with 12 bases lying between them. CDR3 coding DNA: TGTGCCAGCAGTTTGTACAGGGTCGCCTACGAGCAGTACTTC. Protein: CASSLYRVAYEQYF.

The chain uses TRBV11-3 and TRBJ1-5, with 8 bases matching TRBD1. Per germline, CDR1 SGHNT and CDR2 YENEEA. After removal of 5 bases from V and 0 bases from J, the junction contained 15 bases not matched to a gene. The CDR3 sequence is 19 residues long. In DNA, the CDR3 is TGTGCCAGCAGCCCCAGACAGGGGCCCCTTCTTTATAGCAATCAGCCCCAGCATTTT. Amino acid sequence: CASSPRQGPLLYSNQPQHF.

This clone was detected only a few times. The V call is TRBV5-8, the J call TRBJ2-5; D might be TRBD2 (6 bases). The CDR3 runs to 12 residues. Trimming shortened V by 9 bases and J by 5 bases, and 14 bases separated the two germline ends. The germline gives CDR1 SGHTS, CDR2 YDEGEE. CDR3 DNA sequence: TGTGCCATCGGGGCGGGGAGGGAGACCCAGTACTTC. Its protein product is CAIGAGRETQYF. The full variable domain, its missing parts supplied by reference TRBV5-8 and TRBJ2-5, is EAGVTQSPTHLIKTRGQQATLRCSPISGHTSVYWYQQALGLGLQFLLWYDEGEERNRGNFPPRFSGRQFPNYSSELNVNALELEDSALYLCAIGAGRETQYFGPGTRLLVL.

The gene calls are TRBV6-5 and TRBJ2-2; D perhaps matches TRBD1 (6 bases). The CDR3 runs 14 residues. The V end lost 4 bases, the J end lost 8 bases, and 14 bases lay between the germline ends. CDR1 and CDR2 from the germline V gene are MNHEY and SVGAGI. This CDR3 is CASSFGTLAGELFF. The CDR3 DNA reads TGTGCCAGCAGTTTCGGGACATTAGCGGGGGAGCTGTTTTTT.

J is TRBJ2-6 and V is TRBV18, with TRBD1 identical over 11 bases. In germline, CDR1 is KGHSH, CDR2 LQKENI. The CDR3 loop spans 17 amino acids. V gave up 4 bases and J gave up 0 bases; unmatched junction bases: 2. The CDR3 region is CASSRTGGVSGANVLTF. The CDR3 DNA reads as TGTGCCAGCTCACGGACAGGGGGCGTCTCTGGGGCCAACGTCCTGACTTTC.

This clone was observed a few times. This sequence joins TRBV7-6 and TRBJ2-2, with 8 bases fitting TRBD1. The CDR3 runs 16 residues. Germline V gene sequence: CDR1 SGHVS, CDR2 FNYEAQ. Unmatched junction bases numbered 5, after V lost 4 bases and J lost 1 base. The CDR3 region is CASSSRGQGNTGELFF. CDR3 in DNA: TGTGCCAGCAGCTCTCGAGGACAGGGGAACACCGGGGAGCTGTTTTTT.

The chain uses TRBV3-1 (or the pseudogene TRBV3-2) and TRBJ2-1; maybe TRBD1 (7 bases). The CDR3 totals 13 residues. Germline CDR1 LGHDT, CDR2 YNNKEL (reference sequence). V dropped 5 bases and J dropped 8 bases, with 13 bases sitting between them. The CDR3 reads CASSLDRDYEQFF. CDR3 nucleotide sequence: TGTGCCAGCAGCTTAGACAGGGACTATGAGCAGTTCTTC.

CDR3 sequence: CASSELGFFPETQYF. CDR3 nucleotides: TGTGCCAGCAGTGAACTAGGTTTTTTTCCGGAGACCCAGTACTTC. This chain uses TRBV2 with TRBJ2-5, with D uncertain. The germline gives CDR1 SNHLY, CDR2 FYNNEI. Trimming pared 2 bases from V and 5 bases from J, leaving 15 bases between. This CDR3 spans 15 amino acids.